The text below deals with one T cell receptor (beta chain). The antigen remains unidentified. These data originate in a study of cytomegalovirus exposure and HLA in healthy donors. Whole-study results and caveats: Sequencing artifact likely explains a cluster of highly shared sequence variants.

The PCR was carried out with 60 Vbeta primers and 13 Jbeta primers. Assay used: immunoSEQ multiplex PCR; TCRdb lists only in-frame clones, some missing. The sample lists under 200,000 clones; approximately 81% were seen once. The CDR3 runs 13 residues. With 3 bases clipped from V and 7 bases from J, the junction kept 5 bases outside the gene matches. Germline V gene data show CDR1 as LNHDA and CDR2 as SQIVND (reference sequence). What was sequenced was PBMCs. The chain combines TRBV19 with TRBJ1-2; the match to TRBD1 covers 7 bases. The source is a female donor in good health and CMV-seronegative. CDR3 sequence reads: CASSITGAGGYTF. The DNA for the CDR3 is TGTGCCAGTAGTATTACAGGGGCTGGTGGCTACACCTTC.